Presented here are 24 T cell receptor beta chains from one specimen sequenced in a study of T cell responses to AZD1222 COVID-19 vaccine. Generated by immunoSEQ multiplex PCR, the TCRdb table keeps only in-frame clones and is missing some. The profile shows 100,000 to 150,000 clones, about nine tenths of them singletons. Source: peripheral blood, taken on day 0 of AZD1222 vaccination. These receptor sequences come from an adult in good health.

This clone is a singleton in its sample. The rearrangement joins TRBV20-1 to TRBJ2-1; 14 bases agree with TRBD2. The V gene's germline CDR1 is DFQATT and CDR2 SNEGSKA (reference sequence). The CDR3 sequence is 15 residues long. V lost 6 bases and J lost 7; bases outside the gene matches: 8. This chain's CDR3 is CSASVGTSGSNEQFF. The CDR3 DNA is TGCAGTGCCAGTGTAGGGACTAGCGGGAGTAATGAGCAGTTCTTC.

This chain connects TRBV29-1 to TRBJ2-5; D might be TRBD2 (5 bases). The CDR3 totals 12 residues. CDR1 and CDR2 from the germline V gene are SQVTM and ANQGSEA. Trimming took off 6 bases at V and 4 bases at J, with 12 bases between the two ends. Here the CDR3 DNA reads TGCAGCGTCCTAGAGGGTTCAGAGACCCAGTACTTC. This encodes CSVLEGSETQYF.

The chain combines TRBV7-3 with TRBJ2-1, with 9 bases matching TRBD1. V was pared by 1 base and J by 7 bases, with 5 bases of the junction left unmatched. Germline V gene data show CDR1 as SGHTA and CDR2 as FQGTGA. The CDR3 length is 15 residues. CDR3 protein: CASSLSPGQGNEQFF. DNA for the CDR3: TGTGCCAGCAGCTTAAGCCCGGGACAGGGAAATGAGCAGTTCTTC. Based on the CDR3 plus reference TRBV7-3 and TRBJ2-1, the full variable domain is GAGVSQTPSNKVTEKGKYVELRCDPISGHTALYWYRQSLGQGPEFLIYFQGTGAADDSGLPNDRFFAVRPEGSVSTLKIQRTERGDSAVYLCASSLSPGQGNEQFFGPGTRLTVL.

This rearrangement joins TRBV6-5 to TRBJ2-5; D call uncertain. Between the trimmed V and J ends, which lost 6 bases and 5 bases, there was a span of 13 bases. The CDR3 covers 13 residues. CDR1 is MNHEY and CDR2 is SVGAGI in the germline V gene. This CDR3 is CASSRTTRETQYF. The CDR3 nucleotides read TGTGCCAGCAGCAGAACTACCCGGGAGACCCAGTACTTC.

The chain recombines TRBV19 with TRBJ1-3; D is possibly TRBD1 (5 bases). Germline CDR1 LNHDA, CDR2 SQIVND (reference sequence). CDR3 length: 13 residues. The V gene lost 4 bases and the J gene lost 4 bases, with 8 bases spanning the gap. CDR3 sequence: CASSTGLGNTIYF. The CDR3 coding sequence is TGTGCCAGTAGTACGGGACTGGGAAACACCATATATTTT.

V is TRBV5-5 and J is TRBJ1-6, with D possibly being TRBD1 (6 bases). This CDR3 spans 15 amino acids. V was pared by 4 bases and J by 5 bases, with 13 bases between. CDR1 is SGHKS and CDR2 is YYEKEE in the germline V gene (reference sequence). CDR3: CASSPQGSDNSPLHF. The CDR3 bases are TGTGCCAGCAGCCCACAGGGTTCAGATAATTCACCCCTCCACTTT.

CDR3 DNA: TGTGCCAGTAGTGGCACTAGCGGTGAGTCCTACAATGAGCAGTTCTTC. Translated, it gives CASSGTSGESYNEQFF. V usage is TRBV19 and J usage is TRBJ2-1, with TRBD2 matching over 8 bases. Looked up from germline, CDR1 is LNHDA and CDR2 is SQIVND (reference sequence). V was pared by 5 bases and J by 1 base, with 7 bases of the junction left unmatched. The CDR3 is made up of 16 amino acids.

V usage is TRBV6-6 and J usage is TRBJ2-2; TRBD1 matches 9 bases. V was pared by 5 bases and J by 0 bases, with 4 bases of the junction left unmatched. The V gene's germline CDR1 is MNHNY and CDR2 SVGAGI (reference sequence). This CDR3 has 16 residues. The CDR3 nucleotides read TGTGCCAGCAGTCGACGACAGGGGGCGAACACCGGGGAGCTGTTTTTT. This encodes CASSRRQGANTGELFF.

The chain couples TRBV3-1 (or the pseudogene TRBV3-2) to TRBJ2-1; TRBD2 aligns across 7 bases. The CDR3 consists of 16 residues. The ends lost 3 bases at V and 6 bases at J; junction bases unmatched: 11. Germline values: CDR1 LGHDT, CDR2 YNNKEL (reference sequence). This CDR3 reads CASSQLAVTSSNEQFF. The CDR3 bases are TGTGCCAGCAGCCAGCTAGCGGTTACCTCGTCCAATGAGCAGTTCTTC.

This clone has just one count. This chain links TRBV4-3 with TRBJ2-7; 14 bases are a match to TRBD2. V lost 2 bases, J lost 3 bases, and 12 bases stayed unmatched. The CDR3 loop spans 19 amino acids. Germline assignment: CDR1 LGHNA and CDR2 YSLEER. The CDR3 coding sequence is TGCGCCAGCAGCCAAAATTTGGGGACTAGCGGGAGTTTTTTCTACGAGCAGTACTTC. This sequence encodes CASSQNLGTSGSFFYEQYF.

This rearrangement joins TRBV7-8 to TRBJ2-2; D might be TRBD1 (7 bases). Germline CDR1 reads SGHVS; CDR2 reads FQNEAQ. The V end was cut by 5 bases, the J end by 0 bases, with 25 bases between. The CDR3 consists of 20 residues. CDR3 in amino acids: CASSPRVRGTEDANTGELFF. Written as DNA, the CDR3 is TGTGCCAGCAGCCCACGGGTCCGCGGGACAGAAGACGCGAACACCGGGGAGCTGTTTTTT. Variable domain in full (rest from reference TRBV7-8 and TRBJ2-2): GAGVSQSPRYKVAKRGQDVALRCDPISGHVSLFWYQQALGQGPEFLTYFQNEAQLDKSGLPSDRFFAERPEGSVSTLKIQRTQQEDSAVYLCASSPRVRGTEDANTGELFFGEGSRLTVL.

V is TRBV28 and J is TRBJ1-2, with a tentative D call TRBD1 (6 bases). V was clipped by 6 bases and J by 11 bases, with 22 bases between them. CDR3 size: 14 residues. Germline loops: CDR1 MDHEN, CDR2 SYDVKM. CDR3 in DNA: TGTGCCAGCAGGAGTTTGGGTCAGGGGAGTAGGTACACCTTC. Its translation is CASRSLGQGSRYTF.

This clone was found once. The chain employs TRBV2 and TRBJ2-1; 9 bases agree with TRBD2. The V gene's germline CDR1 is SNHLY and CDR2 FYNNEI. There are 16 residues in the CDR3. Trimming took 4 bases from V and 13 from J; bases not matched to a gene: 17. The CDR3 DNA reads TGTGCCAGCAGTGTTGATGCGGGAGGGCCAATAAAGGCCCAGTTCTTC. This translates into CASSVDAGGPIKAQFF.

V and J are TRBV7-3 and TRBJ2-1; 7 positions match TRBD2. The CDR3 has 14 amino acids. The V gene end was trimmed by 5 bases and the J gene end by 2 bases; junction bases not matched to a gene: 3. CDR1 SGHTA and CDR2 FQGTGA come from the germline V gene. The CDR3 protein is CASSPSGAYNEQFF. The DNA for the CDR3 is TGTGCCAGCAGCCCTAGCGGCGCCTACAATGAGCAGTTCTTC. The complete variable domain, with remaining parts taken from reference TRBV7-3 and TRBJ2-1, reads GAGVSQTPSNKVTEKGKYVELRCDPISGHTALYWYRQSLGQGPEFLIYFQGTGAADDSGLPNDRFFAVRPEGSVSTLKIQRTERGDSAVYLCASSPSGAYNEQFFGPGTRLTVL.

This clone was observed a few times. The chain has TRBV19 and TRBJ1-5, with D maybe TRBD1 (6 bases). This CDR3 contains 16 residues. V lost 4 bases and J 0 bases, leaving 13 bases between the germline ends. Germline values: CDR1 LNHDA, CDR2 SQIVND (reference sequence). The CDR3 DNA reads TGTGCCAGTAGTAAACCCGGGGGCTATAGCAATCAGCCCCAGCATTTT. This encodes CASSKPGGYSNQPQHF.

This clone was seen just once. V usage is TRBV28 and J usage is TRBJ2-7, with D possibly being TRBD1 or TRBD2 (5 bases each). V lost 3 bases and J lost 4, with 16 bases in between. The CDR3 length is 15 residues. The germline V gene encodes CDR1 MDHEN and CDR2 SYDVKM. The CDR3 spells CASSFTGRRFYEQYF. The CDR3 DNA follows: TGTGCCAGCAGTTTTACGGGACGGAGATTTTACGAGCAGTACTTC.

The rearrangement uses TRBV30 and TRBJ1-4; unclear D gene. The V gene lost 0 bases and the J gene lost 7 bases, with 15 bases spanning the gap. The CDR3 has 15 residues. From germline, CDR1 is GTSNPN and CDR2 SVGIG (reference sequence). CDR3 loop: CAWSVIPGNGEKLFF. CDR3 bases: TGTGCCTGGAGTGTAATTCCCGGCAATGGTGAAAAACTGTTTTTT.

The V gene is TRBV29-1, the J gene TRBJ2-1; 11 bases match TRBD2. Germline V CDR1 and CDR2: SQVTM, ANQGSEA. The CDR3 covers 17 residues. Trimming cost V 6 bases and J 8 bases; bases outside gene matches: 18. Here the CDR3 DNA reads TGCAGCGTCCTTTCTGGGAAACAGACTAGCGGGAACCATGAGCAGTTCTTC. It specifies CSVLSGKQTSGNHEQFF.

The CDR3 spells CASRLEGDQPQHF. The CDR3 coding sequence is TGTGCCAGTAGGTTGGAAGGGGATCAGCCCCAGCATTTT. The rearrangement joins TRBV19 to TRBJ1-5, with D tentatively TRBD1 (5 bases). CDR1 is LNHDA, CDR2 SQIVND, per germline (reference sequence). Between the trimmed V and J ends, which lost 6 bases and 5 bases, there was a span of 11 bases. The CDR3 loop spans 13 amino acids.

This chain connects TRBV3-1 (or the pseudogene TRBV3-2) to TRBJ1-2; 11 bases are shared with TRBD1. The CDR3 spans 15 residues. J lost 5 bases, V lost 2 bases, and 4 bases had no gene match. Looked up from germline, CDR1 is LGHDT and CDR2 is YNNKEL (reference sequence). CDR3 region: CASSQLDRGRYGYTF. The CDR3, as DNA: TGTGCCAGCAGCCAACTGGACAGGGGGCGGTATGGCTACACCTTC.

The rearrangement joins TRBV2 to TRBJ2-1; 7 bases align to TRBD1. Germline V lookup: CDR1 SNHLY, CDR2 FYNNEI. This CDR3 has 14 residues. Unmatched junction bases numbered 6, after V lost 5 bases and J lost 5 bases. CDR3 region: CASSLTDRNNEQFF. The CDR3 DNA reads TGTGCCAGCAGTCTGACGGACAGGAACAATGAGCAGTTCTTC.

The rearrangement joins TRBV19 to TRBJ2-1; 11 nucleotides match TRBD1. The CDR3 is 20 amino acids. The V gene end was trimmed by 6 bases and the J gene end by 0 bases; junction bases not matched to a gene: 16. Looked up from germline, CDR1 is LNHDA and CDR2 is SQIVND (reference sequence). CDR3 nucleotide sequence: TGTGCCAGTAGCGGCAGGACAGGGGGCTTTTATGAGGTCTCCTACAATGAGCAGTTCTTC. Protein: CASSGRTGGFYEVSYNEQFF.

The CDR3 loop is CASSPRTGWGQETQYF. CDR3 nucleotide sequence: TGTGCCAGCAGCCCACGGACAGGATGGGGTCAAGAGACCCAGTACTTC. The chain joins TRBV7-9 to TRBJ2-5; TRBD1 matches at 7 bases. From germline, CDR1 is SEHNR and CDR2 FQNEAQ (reference sequence). There are 16 residues in the CDR3. The trim removed 5 bases at V and 2 bases at J, leaving 11 bases unmatched.

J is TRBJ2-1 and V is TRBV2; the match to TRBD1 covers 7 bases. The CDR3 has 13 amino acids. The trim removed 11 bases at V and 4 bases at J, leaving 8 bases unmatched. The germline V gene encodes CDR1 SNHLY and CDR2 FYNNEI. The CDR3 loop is CASRKDRYNEQFF. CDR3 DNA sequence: TGTGCCTCCCGGAAGGACAGGTACAATGAGCAGTTCTTC.